This is a list of T cell receptor beta chains from one sample in a study of human T cells and chemical hapten exposure. TCRdb used MiXCR to reprocess the RACE reads, holding one entry per CDR3 protein. This table has about 77,000 distinct CDR3 sequences, 12% to 15% appearing once. The sample here was whole blood, taken in connection with sensitization to the hapten diphenylcyclopropenone (DPC). The origin of the receptors is a woman aged 45-65 years with alopecia areata. Some clones in this sample may be carry-over from other donors' samples. CDR3s include the opening cysteine and the closing phenylalanine or tryptophan. The order of the fields is V gene, clone size, J gene, D gene, CDR3 protein, CDR3 DNA. D genes are given only for firm matches. Only some rows state a clone size, as once, few, many or a class for expanded clones.

V gene: TRBV5-1; clone size: .; J gene: TRBJ2-2; D gene: .; CDR3 protein: CASSLAPGATGELFF; CDR3 DNA: TGCGCCAGCAGCTTGGCCCCGGGAGCCACCGGGGAGCTGTTTTTT
V gene: TRBV12-3/TRBV12-4; clone size: few; J gene: TRBJ1-5; D gene: .; CDR3 protein: CASSLGSVSNQPQHF; CDR3 DNA: TGTGCCAGCAGTTTAGGGTCAGTTAGCAATCAGCCCCAGCATTTT
V gene: TRBV11-2; clone size: few; J gene: TRBJ2-5; D gene: .; CDR3 protein: CASSRQLQETQYF; CDR3 DNA: TGTGCCAGCAGCCGACAGCTCCAAGAGACCCAGTACTTC
V gene: TRBV12-3/TRBV12-4; clone size: few; J gene: TRBJ1-1; D gene: .; CDR3 protein: CASGPMNTEAFF; CDR3 DNA: TGTGCCAGTGGGCCGATGAACACTGAAGCTTTCTTT
V gene: TRBV13; clone size: .; J gene: TRBJ2-1; D gene: .; CDR3 protein: CASSPASDEQFF; CDR3 DNA: TGTGCCAGCAGCCCGGCCAGCGATGAGCAGTTCTTC
V gene: TRBV5-4; clone size: few; J gene: TRBJ2-2; D gene: .; CDR3 protein: CASSYTGRKNTGELFF; CDR3 DNA: TGTGCCAGCAGCTATACGGGGCGCAAGAACACCGGGGAGCTGTTTTTT
V gene: TRBV28; clone size: .; J gene: TRBJ2-2; D gene: .; CDR3 protein: CASRYTGTKSGELFF; CDR3 DNA: TGTGCCAGCAGGTATACCGGGACAAAGTCCGGGGAGCTGTTTTTT
V gene: TRBV29-1; clone size: .; J gene: TRBJ1-1; D gene: .; CDR3 protein: CSARGGMYTEAFF; CDR3 DNA: TGCAGCGCCAGAGGAGGAATGTACACTGAAGCTTTCTTT
V gene: TRBV7-2; clone size: .; J gene: TRBJ2-3; D gene: TRBD2; CDR3 protein: CASSLLSGRPDTQYF; CDR3 DNA: TGTGCCAGCAGCTTACTTAGCGGGAGACCAGATACGCAGTATTTT
V gene: TRBV28; clone size: once; J gene: TRBJ1-1; D gene: .; CDR3 protein: CASSFIGGKAFF; CDR3 DNA: TGTGCCAGCAGTTTTATCGGGGGGAAAGCTTTCTTT
V gene: TRBV7-9; clone size: .; J gene: TRBJ2-1; D gene: TRBD2; CDR3 protein: CASSPQTGGSLTYNEQFF; CDR3 DNA: TGTGCCAGCAGCCCCCAGACTGGCGGGAGTTTAACCTACAATGAGCAGTTCTTC
V gene: TRBV10-3; clone size: few; J gene: TRBJ1-1; D gene: .; CDR3 protein: CAIRGAFF; CDR3 DNA: TGTGCCATCAGGGGAGCTTTCTTT